The present T cell receptor beta chain was sequenced within a study of T cell responses to AZD1222 COVID-19 vaccine. TCRdb's table, derived via immunoSEQ multiplex PCR, lists solely in-frame clones and lacks some. The sample holds about 72,000 clones, 87% seen once. The CDR3 loop spans 19 amino acids. The V end lost 0 bases, the J end lost 2 bases, and 22 bases lay between the germline ends. CDR1 is KGHDR and CDR2 is SFDVKD in the germline V gene. The clonotype originates from an adult in good health. The input for sequencing was peripheral blood, taken on day 0 of AZD1222 vaccination. The V gene is TRBV24-1, the J gene TRBJ2-7; no clear D. The CDR3 bases are TGTGCCACCAGTGATTTGAGGTCCTCATATAGTGGACGGACCTACGAGCAGTACTTC. Its translation is CATSDLRSSYSGRTYEQYF.